The clone carrying this T cell receptor (beta chain) has more than one count but fewer than ten. Its target is unknown. PBMCs came from about 10 ml fresh peripheral blood. What was amplified from RNA transcripts were TCR beta CDR3 regions. In the first-round RT-PCR of the TCR CDR3, the HTBI primer set was used. One entry per CDR3 protein results from TCRdb running MiXCR on the multiplex PCR reads. The sample has about 600,000 distinct CDR3 sequences; about 14% are singletons. The germline V gene encodes CDR1 KGHDR and CDR2 SFDVKD. V gave up 3 bases and J gave up 9 bases; unmatched junction bases: 19. The CDR3 consists of 17 residues. The sample originates from a study of T cells in Graves' hyperthyroidism and ophthalmopathy. Findings and caveats of the study: Through a model of 13 V-J features, ophthalmopathy was separated from stable hyperthyroidism. The majority of expanded thyroid clonotypes above 0.001 also appeared in blood.

This receptor was identified in a woman aged 45-65 years with Graves' ophthalmopathy. The genes are TRBV24-1 and TRBJ2-7; 7 bases agree with TRBD1. Sequencing used blood. The CDR3 loop reads CATSDKPGQPLPVVQYF. The CDR3, as DNA: TGTGCCACCAGTGATAAACCGGGACAGCCCCTACCGGTAGTGCAGTACTTC.